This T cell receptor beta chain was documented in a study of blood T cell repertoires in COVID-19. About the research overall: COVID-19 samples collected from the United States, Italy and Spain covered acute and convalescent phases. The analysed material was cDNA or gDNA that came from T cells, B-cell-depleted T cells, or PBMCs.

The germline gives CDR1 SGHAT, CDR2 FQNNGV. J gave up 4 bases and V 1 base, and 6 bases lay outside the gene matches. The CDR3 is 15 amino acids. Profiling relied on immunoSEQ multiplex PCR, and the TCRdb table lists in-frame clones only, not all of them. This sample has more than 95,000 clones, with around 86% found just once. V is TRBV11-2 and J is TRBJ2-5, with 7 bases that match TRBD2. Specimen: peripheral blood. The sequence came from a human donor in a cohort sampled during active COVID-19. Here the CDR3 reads CASSLGAGAGETQYF. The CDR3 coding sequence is TGTGCCAGCAGCTTAGGTGCGGGAGCGGGAGAGACCCAGTACTTC.